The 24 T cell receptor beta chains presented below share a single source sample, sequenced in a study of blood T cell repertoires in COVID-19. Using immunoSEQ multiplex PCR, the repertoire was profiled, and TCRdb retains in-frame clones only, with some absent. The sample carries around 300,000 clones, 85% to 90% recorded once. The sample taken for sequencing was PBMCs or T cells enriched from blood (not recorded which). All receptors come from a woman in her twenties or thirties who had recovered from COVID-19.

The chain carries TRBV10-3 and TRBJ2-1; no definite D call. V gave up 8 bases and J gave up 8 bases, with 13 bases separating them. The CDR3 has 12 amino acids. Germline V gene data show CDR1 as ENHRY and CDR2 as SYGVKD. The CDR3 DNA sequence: TGTGCCATCGGTCCAGTGGGCGATGAGCAGTTCTTC. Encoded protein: CAIGPVGDEQFF.

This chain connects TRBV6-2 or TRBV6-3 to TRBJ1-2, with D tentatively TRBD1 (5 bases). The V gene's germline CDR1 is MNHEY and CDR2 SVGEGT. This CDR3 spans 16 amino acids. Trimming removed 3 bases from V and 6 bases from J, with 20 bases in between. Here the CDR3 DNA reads TGTGCCAGCAGTTATAGAGAGACAAGCAGGGATCATGGCTACACCTTC. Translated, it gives CASSYRETSRDHGYTF.

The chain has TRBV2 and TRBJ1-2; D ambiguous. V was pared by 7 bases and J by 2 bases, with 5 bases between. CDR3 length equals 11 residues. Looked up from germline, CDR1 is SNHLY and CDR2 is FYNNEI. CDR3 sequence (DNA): TGTGCCAGCACCGGGAACTATGGCTACACCTTC. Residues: CASTGNYGYTF.

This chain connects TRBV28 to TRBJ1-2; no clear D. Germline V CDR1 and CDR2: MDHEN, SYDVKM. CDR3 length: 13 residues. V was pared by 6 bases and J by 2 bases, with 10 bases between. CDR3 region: CASSPHQNYGYTF. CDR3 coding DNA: TGTGCCAGCAGCCCCCACCAGAACTATGGCTACACCTTC.

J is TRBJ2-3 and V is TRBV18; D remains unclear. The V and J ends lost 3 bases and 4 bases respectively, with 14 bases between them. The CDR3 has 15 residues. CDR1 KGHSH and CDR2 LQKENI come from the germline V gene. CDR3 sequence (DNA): TGTGCCAGCTCACCCCGTTTCGTGTCAGCAGATACGCAGTATTTT. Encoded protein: CASSPRFVSADTQYF. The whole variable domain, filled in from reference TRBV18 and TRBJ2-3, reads NAGVMQNPRHLVRRRGQEARLRCSPMKGHSHVYWYRQLPEEGLKFMVYLQKENIIDESGMPKERFSAEFPKEGPSILRIQQVVRGDSAAYFCASSPRFVSADTQYFGPGTRLTVL.

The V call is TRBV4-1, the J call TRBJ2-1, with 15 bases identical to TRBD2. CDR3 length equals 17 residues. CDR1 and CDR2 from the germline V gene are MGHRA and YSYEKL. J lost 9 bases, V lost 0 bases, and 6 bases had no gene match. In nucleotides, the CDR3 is TGCGCCAGCAGCCAAGAGATTGGACTAGCGGGAGGGCTTGAGCAGTTCTTC. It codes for CASSQEIGLAGGLEQFF.

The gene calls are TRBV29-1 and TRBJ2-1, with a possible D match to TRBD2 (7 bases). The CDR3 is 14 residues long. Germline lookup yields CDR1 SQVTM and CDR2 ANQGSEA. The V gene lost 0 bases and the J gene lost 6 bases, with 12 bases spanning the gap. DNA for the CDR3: TGCAGCGTTGAAGATCGGGGGGCAACCAATGAGCAGTTCTTC. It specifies CSVEDRGATNEQFF.

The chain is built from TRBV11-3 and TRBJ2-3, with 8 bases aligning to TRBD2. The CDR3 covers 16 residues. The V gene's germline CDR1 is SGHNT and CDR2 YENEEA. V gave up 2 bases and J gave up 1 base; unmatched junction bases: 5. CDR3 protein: CASSLREGDGTDTQYF. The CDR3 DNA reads TGTGCCAGCAGCTTACGGGAGGGGGATGGCACAGATACGCAGTATTTT.

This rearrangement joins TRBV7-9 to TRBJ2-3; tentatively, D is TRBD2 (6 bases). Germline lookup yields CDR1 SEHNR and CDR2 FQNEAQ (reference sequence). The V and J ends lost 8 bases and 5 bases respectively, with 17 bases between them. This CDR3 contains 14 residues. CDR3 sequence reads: CASDSFGGRDTQYF. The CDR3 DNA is TGTGCCAGCGACTCCTTCGGGGGAAGAGATACGCAGTATTTT.

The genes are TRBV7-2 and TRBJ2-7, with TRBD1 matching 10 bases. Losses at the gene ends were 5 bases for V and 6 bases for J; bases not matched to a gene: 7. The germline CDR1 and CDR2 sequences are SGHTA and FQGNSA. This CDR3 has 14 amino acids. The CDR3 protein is CASSPGQGMREQYF. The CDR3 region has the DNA TGTGCCAGCAGCCCGGGACAGGGGATGCGCGAGCAGTACTTC.

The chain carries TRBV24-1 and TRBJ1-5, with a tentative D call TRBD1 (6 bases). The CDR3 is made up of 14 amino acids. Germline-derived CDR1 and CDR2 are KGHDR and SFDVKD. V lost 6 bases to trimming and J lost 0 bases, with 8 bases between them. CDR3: CATSTGPSNQPQHF. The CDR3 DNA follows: TGTGCCACCAGTACAGGGCCTAGCAATCAGCCCCAGCATTTT.

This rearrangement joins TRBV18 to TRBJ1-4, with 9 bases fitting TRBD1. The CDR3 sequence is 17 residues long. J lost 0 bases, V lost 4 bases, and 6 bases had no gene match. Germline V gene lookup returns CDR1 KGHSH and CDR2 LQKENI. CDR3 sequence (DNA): TGTGCCAGCTCACAACAGGGGGCCGTTGCAACTAATGAAAAACTGTTTTTT. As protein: CASSQQGAVATNEKLFF. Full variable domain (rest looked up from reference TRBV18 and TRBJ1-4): NAGVMQNPRHLVRRRGQEARLRCSPMKGHSHVYWYRQLPEEGLKFMVYLQKENIIDESGMPKERFSAEFPKEGPSILRIQQVVRGDSAAYFCASSQQGAVATNEKLFFGSGTQLSVL.

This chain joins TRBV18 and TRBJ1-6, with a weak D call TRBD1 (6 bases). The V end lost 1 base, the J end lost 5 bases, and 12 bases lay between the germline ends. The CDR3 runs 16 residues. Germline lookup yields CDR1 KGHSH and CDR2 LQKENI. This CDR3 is CASSPQEDRNNSPLHF. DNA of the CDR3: TGTGCCAGCTCACCACAAGAGGACAGAAATAATTCACCCCTCCACTTT.

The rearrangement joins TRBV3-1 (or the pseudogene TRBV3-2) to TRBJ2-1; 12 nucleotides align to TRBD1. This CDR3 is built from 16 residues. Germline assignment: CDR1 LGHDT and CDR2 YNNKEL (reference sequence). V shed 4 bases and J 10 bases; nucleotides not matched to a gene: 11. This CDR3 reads CASSRDPGQGAWEQFF. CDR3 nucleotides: TGTGCCAGCAGCCGAGACCCGGGACAGGGGGCATGGGAGCAGTTCTTC.

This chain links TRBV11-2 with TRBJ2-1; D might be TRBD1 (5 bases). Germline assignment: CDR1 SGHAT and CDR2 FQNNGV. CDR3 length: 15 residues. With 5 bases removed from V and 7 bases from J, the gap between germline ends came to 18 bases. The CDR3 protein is CASSKYGPGQNEQFF. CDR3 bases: TGTGCCAGCAGCAAATATGGCCCAGGGCAAAATGAGCAGTTCTTC.

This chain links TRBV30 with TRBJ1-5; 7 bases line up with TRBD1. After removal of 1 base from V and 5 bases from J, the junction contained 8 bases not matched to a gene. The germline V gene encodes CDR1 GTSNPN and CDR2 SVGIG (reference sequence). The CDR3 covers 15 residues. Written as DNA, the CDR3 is TGTGCCTGGAGTGGAGGGCAGGGGGTCTATCAGCCCCAGCATTTT. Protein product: CAWSGGQGVYQPQHF. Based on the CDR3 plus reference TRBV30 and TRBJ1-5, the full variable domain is SQTIHQWPATLVQPVGSPLSLECTVEGTSNPNLYWYRQAAGRGLQLLFYSVGIGQISSEVPQNLSASRPQDRQFILSSKKLLLSDSGFYLCAWSGGQGVYQPQHFGDGTRLSIL.

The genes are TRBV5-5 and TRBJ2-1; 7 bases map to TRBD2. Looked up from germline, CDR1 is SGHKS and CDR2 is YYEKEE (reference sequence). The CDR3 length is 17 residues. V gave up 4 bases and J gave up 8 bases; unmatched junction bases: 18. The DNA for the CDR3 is TGTGCCAGCAGCACGATTGCTAGCGGCACCACTGACGATGAGCAGTTCTTC. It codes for CASSTIASGTTDDEQFF.

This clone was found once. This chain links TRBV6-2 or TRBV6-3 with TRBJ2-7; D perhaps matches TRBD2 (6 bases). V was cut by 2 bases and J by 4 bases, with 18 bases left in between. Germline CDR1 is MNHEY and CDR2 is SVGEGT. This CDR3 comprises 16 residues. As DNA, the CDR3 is TGTGCCAGCAGTTACCCGGGACTCGGGAACCGTTACGAGCAGTACTTC. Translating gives CASSYPGLGNRYEQYF.

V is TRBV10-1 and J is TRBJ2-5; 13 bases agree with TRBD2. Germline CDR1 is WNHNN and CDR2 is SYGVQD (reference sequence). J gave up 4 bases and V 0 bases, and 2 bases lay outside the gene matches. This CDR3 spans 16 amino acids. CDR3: CASSESGTSGTETQYF. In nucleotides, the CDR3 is TGCGCCAGCAGTGAGTCTGGGACTAGCGGGACAGAGACCCAGTACTTC.

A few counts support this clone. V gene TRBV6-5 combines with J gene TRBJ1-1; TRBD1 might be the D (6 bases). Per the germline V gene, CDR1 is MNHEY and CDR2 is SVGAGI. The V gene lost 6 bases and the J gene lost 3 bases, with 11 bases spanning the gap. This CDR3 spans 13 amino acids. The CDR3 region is CASSLQGDTEAFF. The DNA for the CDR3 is TGTGCCAGCAGCTTACAGGGAGACACTGAAGCTTTCTTT.

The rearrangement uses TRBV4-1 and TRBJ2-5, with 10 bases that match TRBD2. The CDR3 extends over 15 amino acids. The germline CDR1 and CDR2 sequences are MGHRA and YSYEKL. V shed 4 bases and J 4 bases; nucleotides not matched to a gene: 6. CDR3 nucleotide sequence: TGCGCCAGCAGCCGAAGCGGGAGGGCCGGAGAGACCCAGTACTTC. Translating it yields CASSRSGRAGETQYF.

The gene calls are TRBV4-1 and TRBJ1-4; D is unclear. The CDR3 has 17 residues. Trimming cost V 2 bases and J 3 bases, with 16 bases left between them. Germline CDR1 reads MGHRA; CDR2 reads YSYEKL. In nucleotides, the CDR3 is TGCGCCAGCAGCCAACCGCTCCGGGTCCACCCTAATGAAAAACTGTTTTTT. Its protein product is CASSQPLRVHPNEKLFF.

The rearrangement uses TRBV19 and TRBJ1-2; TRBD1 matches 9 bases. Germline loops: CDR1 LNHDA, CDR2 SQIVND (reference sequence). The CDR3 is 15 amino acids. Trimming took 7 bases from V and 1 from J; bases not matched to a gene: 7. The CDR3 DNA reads TGTGCCAGTATTCTATGGGACAGGGATAACTATGGCTACACCTTC. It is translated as CASILWDRDNYGYTF. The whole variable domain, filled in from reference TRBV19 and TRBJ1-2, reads DGGITQSPKYLFRKEGQNVTLSCEQNLNHDAMYWYRQDPGQGLRLIYYSQIVNDFQKGDIAEGYSVSREKKESFPLTVTSAQKNPTAFYLCASILWDRDNYGYTFGSGTRLTVV.

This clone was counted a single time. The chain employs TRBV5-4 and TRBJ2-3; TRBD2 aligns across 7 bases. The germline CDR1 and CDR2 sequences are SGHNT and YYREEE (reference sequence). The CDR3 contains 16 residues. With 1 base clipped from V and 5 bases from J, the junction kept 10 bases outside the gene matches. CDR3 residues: CASSLWLAEEGDTQYF. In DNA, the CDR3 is TGTGCCAGCAGCTTGTGGCTAGCGGAGGAGGGAGATACGCAGTATTTT.